The 14 T cell receptor beta chains presented below share a single source sample, sequenced in a study of PD-1 blockade in classical Hodgkin lymphoma. Repertoires were generated with immunoSEQ multiplex PCR, while TCRdb's copy carries only in-frame clones and drops some. The sample carries 30,000 or so clones, 85% to 90% recorded once. Noted time point: cycle 4 day 1 (C4D1), after six to seven weeks of nivolumab. Following autologous stem cell transplantation, relapse occurred in every patient, and exposure to brentuximab vedotin varied. Negative magnetic selection isolated CD4+ T cells from thawed PBMCs. The sequencing here drew on CD4+ T cells from blood, taken before the fourth cycle of nivolumab. The origin of the receptors is a human donor with classical Hodgkin lymphoma.

V and J are TRBV10-3 and TRBJ1-4; D may be TRBD1 (6 bases). The V end was cut by 4 bases, the J end by 7 bases, with 13 bases between. Germline CDR1 is ENHRY and CDR2 is SYGVKD. This CDR3 spans 14 amino acids. CDR3 region: CAISGGGESEKLFF. The CDR3 DNA follows: TGTGCCATCAGTGGAGGGGGAGAGAGTGAAAAACTGTTTTTT.

This chain links TRBV18 with TRBJ2-5; no firm D call. The CDR3 has 11 amino acids. The V gene's germline CDR1 is KGHSH and CDR2 LQKENI. V was trimmed by 1 base and J by 4 bases, leaving 1 base between them. CDR3 DNA sequence: TGTGCCAGCTCACCACGAGAGACCCAGTACTTC. Translated: CASSPRETQYF.

The CDR3 loop is CASNGLGGGGETQYF. The CDR3 bases are TGTGCCAGCAACGGGCTAGGCGGGGGCGGTGAGACCCAGTACTTC. The chain combines TRBV2 with TRBJ2-5; D perhaps matches TRBD2 (7 bases). The germline V gene encodes CDR1 SNHLY and CDR2 FYNNEI. The CDR3 has 15 residues. V lost 7 bases to trimming and J lost 5 bases, with 20 bases between them.

The chain combines TRBV6-5 with TRBJ2-7; 7 bases are shared with TRBD1. From germline, CDR1 is MNHEY and CDR2 SVGAGI. The CDR3 length is 14 residues. The V and J ends lost 5 bases and 2 bases, in that order; junction bases with no gene match: 6. CDR3 DNA: TGTGCCAGCAGTACTACAGGGGCGACCTACGAGCAGTACTTC. Translated, it gives CASSTTGATYEQYF.

The chain joins TRBV7-9 to TRBJ2-3, with a possible D match to TRBD1 (5 bases). The CDR3 is 13 residues long. Germline CDR1 SEHNR, CDR2 FQNEAQ (reference sequence). Trimming removed 1 base from V and 3 bases from J, with 5 bases in between. The CDR3 sequence: CASSLGTTDTQYF. CDR3 in DNA: TGTGCCAGCAGCTTAGGGACAACAGATACGCAGTATTTT.

The chain recombines TRBV25-1 with TRBJ1-4; D not certain. The CDR3 is 16 amino acids. Trimming took 2 bases from V and 5 from J, leaving 15 bases between them. Per germline, CDR1 MGHDK and CDR2 SYGVNS. The CDR3, as DNA: TGTGCCAGCAGTGAAGCGGGTGACTACCCGAATGAAAAACTGTTTTTT. This translates into CASSEAGDYPNEKLFF.

This chain joins TRBV15 and TRBJ1-2, with 9 bases matching TRBD1. The CDR3 is 14 amino acids. Trimming removed 3 bases from V and 2 bases from J; junction bases left unmatched: 1. CDR1 and CDR2 (germline): LNHNV, YYDKDF (reference sequence). The CDR3 loop is CATSRDRGNYGYTF. CDR3 DNA sequence: TGTGCCACCAGCAGGGACAGGGGAAACTATGGCTACACCTTC.

The chain employs TRBV20-1 and TRBJ2-2, with unresolved D. V lost 4 bases, J lost 6 bases, and 6 bases lay in between. The length of the CDR3 is 11 residues. The germline V gene encodes CDR1 DFQATT and CDR2 SNEGSKA (reference sequence). The CDR3: CSAKGSGELFF. The CDR3 DNA reads TGCAGTGCTAAAGGGTCCGGGGAGCTGTTTTTT.

The chain carries TRBV19 and TRBJ2-1; D may match TRBD1 or TRBD2 (5 bases each). This CDR3 has 15 amino acids. Germline assignment: CDR1 LNHDA and CDR2 SQIVND (reference sequence). V was clipped by 4 bases and J by 2 bases, with 12 bases between them. For the CDR3, the DNA is TGTGCCAGTAGTACAGAGGGGTCGGCCTACAATGAGCAGTTCTTC. Translated, it gives CASSTEGSAYNEQFF.

The CDR3: CASSLWARETQYF. CDR3 coding DNA: TGTGCCAGCAGTTTATGGGCCAGGGAGACCCAGTACTTC. This rearrangement joins TRBV28 to TRBJ2-5; D not certain. The V end was cut by 0 bases, the J end by 5 bases, with 7 bases between. In germline, CDR1 is MDHEN, CDR2 SYDVKM. CDR3 length equals 13 residues.

A note on this clone: The junction departs from the called germline gene at one end, perhaps through a read error. This chain connects TRBV2 to TRBJ1-1, with a tentative D call TRBD1 (6 bases). The CDR3 is 15 residues long. Germline CDR1 SNHLY, CDR2 FYNNEI. CDR3 in DNA: TGTGCCAGCAGTGAAGATCTAACAGGGAACGCTGAAGCTTTCTTT. The encoded protein is CASSEDLTGNAEAFF.

CDR3 loop: CASSLVGAPDTEAFF. Here the CDR3 DNA reads TGTGCCAGCAGTTTAGTGGGGGCGCCGGACACTGAAGCTTTCTTT. The rearrangement joins TRBV27 to TRBJ1-1; possible D gene TRBD1, 6 bases. With 2 bases removed from V and 3 bases from J, the gap between germline ends came to 13 bases. This CDR3 comprises 15 residues. Per germline, CDR1 MNHEY and CDR2 SMNVEV (reference sequence).

This clone is a singleton in its sample. The J gene is TRBJ2-2, the V gene TRBV19; tentatively, D is TRBD2 (5 bases). Germline CDR1 and CDR2: LNHDA and SQIVND (reference sequence). Trimming stripped 7 bases from V and 2 bases from J, with 14 bases between. CDR3 length: 15 amino acids. CDR3 coding DNA: TGTGCCAGTAACCCCGTCGGACTTAACACCGGGGAGCTGTTTTTT. Amino acids: CASNPVGLNTGELFF.

This clone has only a few counts. The chain uses TRBV2 and TRBJ1-2, with 9 nucleotides matching TRBD1. J lost 4 bases, V lost 5 bases, and 2 bases had no gene match. From germline, CDR1 is SNHLY and CDR2 FYNNEI. This CDR3 region has 13 residues. CDR3 nucleotide sequence: TGTGCCAGCAGTACAGGGGGCGGCTATGGCTACACCTTC. As protein: CASSTGGGYGYTF.